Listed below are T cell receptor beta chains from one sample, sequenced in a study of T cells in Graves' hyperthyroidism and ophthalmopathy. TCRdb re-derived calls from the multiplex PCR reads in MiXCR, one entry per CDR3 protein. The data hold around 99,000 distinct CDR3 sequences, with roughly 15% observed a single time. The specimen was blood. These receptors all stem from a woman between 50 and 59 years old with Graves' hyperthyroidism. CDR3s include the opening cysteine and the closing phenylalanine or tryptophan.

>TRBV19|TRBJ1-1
CASSISPPSDAFF
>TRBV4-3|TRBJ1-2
CASSQDRDRDGYTF
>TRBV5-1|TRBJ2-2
CASSLLPGLANTGELFF
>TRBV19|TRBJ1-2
CASSLQGDTGYTF
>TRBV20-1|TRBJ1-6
CSAPDPDRVNSPLHF
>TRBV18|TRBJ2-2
CASSPFATTTSTGELFF
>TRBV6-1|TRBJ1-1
CATNRGQEFMNTEAFF
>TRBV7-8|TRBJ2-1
CASSIGLADLEQFF
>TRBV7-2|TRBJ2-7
CASSFFGTGEYEQYF
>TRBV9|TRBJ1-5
CASSVGGLIGQPQHF
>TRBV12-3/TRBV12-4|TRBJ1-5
CASSLSGRGFHQPQHF
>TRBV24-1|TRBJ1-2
CATSEGRNYGYTF
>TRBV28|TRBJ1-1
CASSLGPSAFF
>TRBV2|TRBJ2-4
CASSAKRWREVANIQYF
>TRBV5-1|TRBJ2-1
CASSTGTSGSGEQFF
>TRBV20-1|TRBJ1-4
CSALDTTNEKLFF
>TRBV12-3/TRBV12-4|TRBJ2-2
CASSQYTGELFF
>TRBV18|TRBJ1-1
CASSQDIPGANTEAFF
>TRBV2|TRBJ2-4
CASSDSGRWNIQYF
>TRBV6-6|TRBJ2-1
CASSYAGATSSYNEQFF
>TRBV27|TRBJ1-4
CASSFSPEDRGEKLFF
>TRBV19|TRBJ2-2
CASMTGGVNTGELFF